This TCR beta chain was captured in a study of cytomegalovirus exposure and HLA in healthy donors. General observations from the study: In a later analysis, HLA-associated beta chains showed higher expansion and lower generation probabilities than comparable chains. Earlier results showed most TCR beta V segments being productive about 90% or about 30% of the time. A missense DCLRE1C variant was associated with V- and J-gene trimming of TCR beta chains in a later analysis, and an independent cohort replicated the association.

With 60 Vbeta and 13 Jbeta primers, the PCR was carried out. Repertoires were generated with immunoSEQ multiplex PCR, while TCRdb's copy carries only in-frame clones and drops some. Of 200,000 to 250,000 clones in the sample, approximately 68% were seen once. The junction had 6 bases not matched to a gene; V was cut back by 4 bases and J by 6 bases. The germline V gene has CDR1 SNHLY and CDR2 FYNNEI. The CDR3 loop spans 13 amino acids. Notes on this clone: Antigen: not known.

Sequenced input: PBMCs. This sequence joins TRBV2 and TRBJ2-7, with 7 bases that match TRBD1. This sequence originates from a woman between 25 and 40 years old in good health and CMV-seronegative. Here the CDR3 DNA reads TGTGCCAGCAGTGGACAGGGATACGGCGAGCAGTACTTC. This encodes CASSGQGYGEQYF.